This TCR beta chain was found in a study of blood T cell repertoires in COVID-19. In the study overall: Nucleic acid was either cDNA or gDNA, and it came from T cells, B-cell-depleted T cells, or PBMCs.

Participants came from roughly 25 US areas, aged about 18 to 90 years. In the source study's methods: The authors estimated nucleated cell counts from reference gene primer amplification. TCRdb keeps only in-frame clones here, not all; method: immunoSEQ multiplex PCR. Clone size and V and J calls were adopted from that table, with D and trimming inferred from the DNA. The sample records 200,000 to 250,000 clones, 65% to 85% being singletons. CDR1 is LGHDT and CDR2 is YNNKEL in the germline V gene (reference sequence). The CDR3 has 14 residues. The V end was cut by 5 bases, the J end by 5 bases, with 15 bases between.

The clonotype was recovered from a woman aged 35 to 49 who had recovered from COVID-19. Specimen: PBMCs or T cells enriched from blood (not recorded which). The chain couples TRBV3-1 (or the pseudogene TRBV3-2) to TRBJ1-1, with D possibly TRBD1 on 6 matching bases. The CDR3 here is CASSGHRQGTEAFF. The CDR3 region has the DNA TGTGCCAGCAGCGGACACAGGCAGGGGACTGAAGCTTTCTTT.